This T cell receptor (beta chain) was captured in a study of cytomegalovirus exposure and HLA in healthy donors. PCR used 60 Vbeta primers and 13 Jbeta primers. Libraries were prepared by immunoSEQ multiplex PCR; TCRdb keeps only in-frame clonotypes and omits some of them. The sample has tens of thousands of clones; just over 75% are singletons. About this clone itself: One end of the junction varies from germline; a read error may be responsible.

This CDR3 has 13 residues. The V gene's germline CDR1 is SGHTA and CDR2 FQGNSA. The sample taken for sequencing was PBMCs. This rearrangement joins TRBV7-2 to TRBJ2-4; TRBD1 matches 7 bases. The TCR originated in a man aged 50 to 59 in good health and CMV-seropositive. CDR3 nucleotide sequence: TGTGCCAGCAGCACCGGGACAGAAAACAGTCAGTACTTC. This sequence encodes CASSTGTENSQYF.